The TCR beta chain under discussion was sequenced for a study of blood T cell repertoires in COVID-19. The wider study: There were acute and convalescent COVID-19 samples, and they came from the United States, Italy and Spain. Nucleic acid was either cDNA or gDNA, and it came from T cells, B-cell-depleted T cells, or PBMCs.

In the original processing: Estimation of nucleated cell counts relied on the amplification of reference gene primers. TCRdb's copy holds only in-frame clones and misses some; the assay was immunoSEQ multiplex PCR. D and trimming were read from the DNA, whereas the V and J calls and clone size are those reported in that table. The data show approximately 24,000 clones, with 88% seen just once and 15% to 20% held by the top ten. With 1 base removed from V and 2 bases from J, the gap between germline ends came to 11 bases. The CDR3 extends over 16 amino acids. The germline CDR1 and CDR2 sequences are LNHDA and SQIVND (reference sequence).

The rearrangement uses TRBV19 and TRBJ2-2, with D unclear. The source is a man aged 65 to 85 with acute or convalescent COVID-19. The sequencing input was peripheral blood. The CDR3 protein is CASSIAIAENTGELFF. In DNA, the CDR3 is TGTGCCAGTAGTATAGCTATCGCGGAAAACACCGGGGAGCTGTTTTTT.